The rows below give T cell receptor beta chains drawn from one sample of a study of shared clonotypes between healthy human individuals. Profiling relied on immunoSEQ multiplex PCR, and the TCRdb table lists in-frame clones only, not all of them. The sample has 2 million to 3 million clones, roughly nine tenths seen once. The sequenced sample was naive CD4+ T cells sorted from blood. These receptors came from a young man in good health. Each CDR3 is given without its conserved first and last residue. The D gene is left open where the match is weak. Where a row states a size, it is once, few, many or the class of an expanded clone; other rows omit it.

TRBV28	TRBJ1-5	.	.	ASSLVLSNQPQH
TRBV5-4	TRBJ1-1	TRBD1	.	ASSSTGATEAF
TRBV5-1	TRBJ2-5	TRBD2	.	ASSTGTSGVETQY
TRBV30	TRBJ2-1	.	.	AWSSDNEQF
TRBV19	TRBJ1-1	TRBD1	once	ASRDRPMNTEAF
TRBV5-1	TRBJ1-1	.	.	ASSSARENTEAF
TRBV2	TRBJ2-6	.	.	ASFRDRPLYSGANVLT
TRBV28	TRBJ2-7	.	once	ASSLGHSSEQY
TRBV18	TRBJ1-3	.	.	ASSPEENTIY
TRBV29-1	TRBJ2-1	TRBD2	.	SANSGRASNEQF
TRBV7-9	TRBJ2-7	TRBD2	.	ASRGTTYEQY
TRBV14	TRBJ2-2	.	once	ASSQLNTGELF
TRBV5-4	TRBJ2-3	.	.	ASSLWAGGTDTQY
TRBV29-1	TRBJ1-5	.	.	SVKGGWQPQH
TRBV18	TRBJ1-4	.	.	ASSPYETTNEKLF
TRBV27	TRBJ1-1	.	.	ASSSGGTEAF
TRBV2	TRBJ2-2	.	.	ASASEPGHRNTGELF
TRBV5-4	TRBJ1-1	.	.	ASSFGDTLNTEAF
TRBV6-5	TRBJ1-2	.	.	ASVGAGGYT
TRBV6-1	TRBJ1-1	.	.	AIRPLGAF
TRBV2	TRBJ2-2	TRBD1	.	ASSYDRVTGELF
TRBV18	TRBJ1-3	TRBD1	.	ASSPIGGQGASGNTIY
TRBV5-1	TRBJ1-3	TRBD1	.	ASSRTGVGNTIY
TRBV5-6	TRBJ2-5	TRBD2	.	ASSLAGLAGVLGIETQY
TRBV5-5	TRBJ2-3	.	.	ASSPGGTDTQY
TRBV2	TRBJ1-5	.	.	ASSEGGGSQPQH
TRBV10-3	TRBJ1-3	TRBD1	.	ATCAGQGVGNTIY
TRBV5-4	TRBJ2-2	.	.	ASSLGLGYGGTGELF
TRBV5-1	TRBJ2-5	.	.	ASSFGPQETQY
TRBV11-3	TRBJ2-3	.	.	ASSLGIDTQY
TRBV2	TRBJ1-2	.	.	ASSPHLETGYT
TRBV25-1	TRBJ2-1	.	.	ASSELGGNNEQF
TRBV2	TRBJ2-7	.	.	ASSEGLGREQY
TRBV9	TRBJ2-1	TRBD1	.	ASSRDRNYNEQF
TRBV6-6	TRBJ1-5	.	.	ASSKGFSDQPQH
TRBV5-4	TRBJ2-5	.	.	ASSLPAGETQY
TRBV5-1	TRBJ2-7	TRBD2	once	ASSLVRGGHYEQY
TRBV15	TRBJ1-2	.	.	ATSTLWDRYGYT